The 4 T cell receptor beta chains given below trace back to one sample, sequenced in a study of CD8 T cells in ankylosing spondylitis. Each CDR3 protein is one row after TCRdb ran MiXCR on the 5' RACE reads. The sample lists roughly 230,000 distinct CDR3 sequences, 8% to 9% occurring once. The sample comprised blood, either unsorted or a sorted T cell fraction (not recorded which). All receptors come from a female donor with ankylosing spondylitis or in good health (not recorded which).

This clonotype has at least ten counts. This chain connects TRBV6-2 or TRBV6-3 to TRBJ2-4, with 9 bases lining up with TRBD1. The CDR3 sequence is 17 residues long. V shed 10 bases, J shed 2 bases, and the junction held 15 bases outside the gene matches. The germline CDR1 and CDR2 sequences are MNHEY and SVGEGT. CDR3 region: CATDGTGTSRSKNIQYF. The DNA of the CDR3 is TGTGCCACCGACGGGACAGGGACGTCCAGATCCAAAAACATTCAGTACTTC.

In its sample, this clonotype was seen many times. The V gene is TRBV19, the J gene TRBJ1-1; no definite D call. The V end was cut by 7 bases, the J end by 3 bases, with 6 bases between. The CDR3 totals 11 residues. Germline CDR1 and CDR2: LNHDA and SQIVND (reference sequence). CDR3 coding DNA: TGTGCCAGTACTGGGGACACTGAAGCTTTCTTT. Protein: CASTGDTEAFF.

This clonotype was seen repeatedly, ten times or more. The J gene is TRBJ2-5, the V gene TRBV3-1, with D perhaps TRBD2 (5 bases). Trimming left V 0 bases short and J 5 bases short, with 16 bases between. The CDR3 has 16 amino acids. Germline CDR1 is LGHDT and CDR2 is YNNKEL (reference sequence). DNA of the CDR3: TGTGCCAGCAGCCAAGAAGAGGCCCTACCGGGGGAGACCCAGTACTTC. Translating it yields CASSQEEALPGETQYF.

The sample holds many counts of this clonotype. This rearrangement joins TRBV28 to TRBJ2-3, with a tentative D call TRBD2 (7 bases). Trimming stripped 5 bases from V and 4 bases from J, with 16 bases between. CDR1 and CDR2 (germline): MDHEN, SYDVKM. The length of the CDR3 is 15 residues. CDR3 sequence reads: CASSLQQGRADTQYF. In nucleotides, the CDR3 is TGTGCCAGCAGTCTCCAGCAGGGGAGGGCAGATACGCAGTATTTT. Together with reference TRBV28 and TRBJ2-3, the CDR3 gives the full variable domain: DVKVTQSSRYLVKRTGEKVFLECVQDMDHENMFWYRQDPGLGLRLIYFSYDVKMKEKGDIPEGYSVSREKKERFSLILESASTNQTSMYLCASSLQQGRADTQYFGPGTRLTVL.